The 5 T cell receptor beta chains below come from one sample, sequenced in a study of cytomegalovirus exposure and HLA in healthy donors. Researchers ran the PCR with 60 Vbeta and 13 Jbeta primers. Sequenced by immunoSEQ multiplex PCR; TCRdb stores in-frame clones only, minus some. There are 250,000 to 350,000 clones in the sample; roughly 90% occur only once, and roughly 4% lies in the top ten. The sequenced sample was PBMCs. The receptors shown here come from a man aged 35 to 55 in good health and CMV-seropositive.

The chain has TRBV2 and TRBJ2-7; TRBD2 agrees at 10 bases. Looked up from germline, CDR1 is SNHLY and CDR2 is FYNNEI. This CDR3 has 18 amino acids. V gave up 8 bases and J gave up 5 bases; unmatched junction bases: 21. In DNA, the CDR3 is TGTGCCAGCCTACTGGGGGTGTCCTGGACTAGCGGCTTCCACGAGCAGTACTTC. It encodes CASLLGVSWTSGFHEQYF.

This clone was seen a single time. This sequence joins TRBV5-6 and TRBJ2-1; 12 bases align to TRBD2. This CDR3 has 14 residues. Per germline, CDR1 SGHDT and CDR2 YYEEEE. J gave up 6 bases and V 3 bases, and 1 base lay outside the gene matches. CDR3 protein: CASSSGLAGNEQFF. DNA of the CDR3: TGTGCCAGCAGCTCGGGACTAGCGGGCAATGAGCAGTTCTTC.

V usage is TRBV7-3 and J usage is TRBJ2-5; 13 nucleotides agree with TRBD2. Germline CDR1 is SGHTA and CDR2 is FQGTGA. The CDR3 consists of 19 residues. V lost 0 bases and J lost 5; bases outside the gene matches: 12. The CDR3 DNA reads TGTGCCAGCAGCTTAACCCCCGGGACTAGCGGGATTTCAGCGGAGACCCAGTACTTC. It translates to CASSLTPGTSGISAETQYF.

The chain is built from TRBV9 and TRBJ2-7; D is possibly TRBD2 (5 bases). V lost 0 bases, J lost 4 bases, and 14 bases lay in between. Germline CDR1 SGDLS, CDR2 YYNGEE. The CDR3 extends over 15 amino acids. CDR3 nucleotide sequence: TGTGCCAGCAGCGTAGGGGGAGACACCTTATACGAGCAGTACTTC. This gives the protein CASSVGGDTLYEQYF.

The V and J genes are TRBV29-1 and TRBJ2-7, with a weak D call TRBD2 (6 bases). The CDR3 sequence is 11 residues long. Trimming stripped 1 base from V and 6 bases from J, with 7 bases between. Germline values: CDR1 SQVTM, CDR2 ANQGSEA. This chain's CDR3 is CSVEAGVEQYF. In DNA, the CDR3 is TGCAGCGTTGAAGCGGGAGTCGAGCAGTACTTC.